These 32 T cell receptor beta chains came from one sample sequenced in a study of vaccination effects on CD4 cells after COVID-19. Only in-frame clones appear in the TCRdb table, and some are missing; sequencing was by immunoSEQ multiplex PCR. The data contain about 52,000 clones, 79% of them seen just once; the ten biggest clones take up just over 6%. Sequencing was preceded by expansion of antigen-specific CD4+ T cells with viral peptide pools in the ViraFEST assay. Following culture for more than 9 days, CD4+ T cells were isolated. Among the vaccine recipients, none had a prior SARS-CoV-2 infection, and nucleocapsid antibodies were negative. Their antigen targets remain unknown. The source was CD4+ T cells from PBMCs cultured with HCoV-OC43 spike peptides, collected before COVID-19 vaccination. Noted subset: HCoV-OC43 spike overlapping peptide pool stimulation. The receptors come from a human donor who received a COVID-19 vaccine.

The CDR3 here is CASSQGFGLREETQYF. Here the CDR3 DNA reads TGTGCCAGCAGCCAAGGTTTCGGGCTCCGTGAAGAGACCCAGTACTTC. V is TRBV4-2 and J is TRBJ2-5, with D unclear. V was cut by 1 base and J by 3 bases, with 15 bases left in between. The CDR3 spans 16 residues. Germline CDR1 reads LGHNA; CDR2 reads YNFKEQ.

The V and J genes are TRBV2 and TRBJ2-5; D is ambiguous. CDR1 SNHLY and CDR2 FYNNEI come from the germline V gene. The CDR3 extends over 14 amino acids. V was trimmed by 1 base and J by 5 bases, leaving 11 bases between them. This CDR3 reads CASSEGQPGETQYF. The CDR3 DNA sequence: TGTGCCAGCAGTGAAGGGCAGCCCGGGGAGACCCAGTACTTC.

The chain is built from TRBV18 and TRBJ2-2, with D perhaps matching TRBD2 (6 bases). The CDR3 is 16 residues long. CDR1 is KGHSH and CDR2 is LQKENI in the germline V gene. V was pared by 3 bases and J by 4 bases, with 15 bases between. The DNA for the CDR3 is TGTGCCAGCTCACCGGGATCGGGGGTCGGCACCGGGGAGCTGTTTTTT. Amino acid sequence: CASSPGSGVGTGELFF.

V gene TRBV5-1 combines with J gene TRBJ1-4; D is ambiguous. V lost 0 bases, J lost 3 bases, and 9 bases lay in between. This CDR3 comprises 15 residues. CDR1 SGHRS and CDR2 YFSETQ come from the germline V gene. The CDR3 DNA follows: TGCGCCAGCAGCTTGGGGGCCAGCTCTAATGAAAAACTGTTTTTT. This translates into CASSLGASSNEKLFF. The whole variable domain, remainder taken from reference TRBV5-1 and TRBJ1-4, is KAGVTQTPRYLIKTRGQQVTLSCSPISGHRSVSWYQQTPGQGLQFLFEYFSETQRNKGNFPGRFSGRQFSNSRSEMNVSTLELGDSALYLCASSLGASSNEKLFFGSGTQLSVL.

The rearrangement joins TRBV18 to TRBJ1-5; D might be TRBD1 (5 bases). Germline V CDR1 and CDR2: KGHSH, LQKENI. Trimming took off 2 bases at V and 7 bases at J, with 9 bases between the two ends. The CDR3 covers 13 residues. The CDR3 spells CASSPAGSQPQHF. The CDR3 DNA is TGTGCCAGCTCACCAGCAGGGAGCCAGCCCCAGCATTTT.

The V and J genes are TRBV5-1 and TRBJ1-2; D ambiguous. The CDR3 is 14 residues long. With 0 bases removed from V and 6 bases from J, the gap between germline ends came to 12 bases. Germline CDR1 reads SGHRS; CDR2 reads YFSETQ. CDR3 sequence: CASSLVGPRDGYTF. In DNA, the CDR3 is TGCGCCAGCAGCTTGGTCGGACCACGGGATGGCTACACCTTC.

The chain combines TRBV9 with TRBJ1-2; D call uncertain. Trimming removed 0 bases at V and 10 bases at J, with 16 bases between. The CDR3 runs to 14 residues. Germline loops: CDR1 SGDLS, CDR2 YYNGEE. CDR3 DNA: TGTGCCAGCAGCGTAGTACCCTTATCCTGGGCCTACACCTTC. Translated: CASSVVPLSWAYTF.

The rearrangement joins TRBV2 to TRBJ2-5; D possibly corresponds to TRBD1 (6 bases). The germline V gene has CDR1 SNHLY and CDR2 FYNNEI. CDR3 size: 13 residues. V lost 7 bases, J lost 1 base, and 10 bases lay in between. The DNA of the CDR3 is TGTGCCAGCAACGGACAGACCCAAGAGACCCAGTACTTC. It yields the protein CASNGQTQETQYF. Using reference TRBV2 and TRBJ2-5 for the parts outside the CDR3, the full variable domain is EPEVTQTPSHQVTQMGQEVILRCVPISNHLYFYWYRQILGQKVEFLVSFYNNEISEKSEIFDDQFSVERPDGSNFTLKIRSTKLEDSAMYFCASNGQTQETQYFGPGTRLLVL.

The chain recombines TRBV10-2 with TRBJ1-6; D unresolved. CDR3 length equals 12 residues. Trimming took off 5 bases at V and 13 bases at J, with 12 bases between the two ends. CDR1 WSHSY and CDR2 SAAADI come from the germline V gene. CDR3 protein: CASSYPLRPLHF. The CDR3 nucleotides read TGCGCCAGCAGTTATCCTCTGCGGCCCCTCCACTTT.

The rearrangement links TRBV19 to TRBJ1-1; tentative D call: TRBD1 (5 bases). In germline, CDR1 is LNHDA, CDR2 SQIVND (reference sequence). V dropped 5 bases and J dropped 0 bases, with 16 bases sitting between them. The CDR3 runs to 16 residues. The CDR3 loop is CASSPKGYFMNTEAFF. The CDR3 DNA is TGTGCCAGTAGTCCCAAGGGGTACTTCATGAACACTGAAGCTTTCTTT.

CDR3 in DNA: TGTGCCAGCAGGTCCGGGAATTACTATGGCTACACCTTC. This gives the protein CASRSGNYYGYTF. The chain recombines TRBV6-1 with TRBJ1-2, with no clear D. CDR1 and CDR2 from the germline V gene are MNHNS and SASEGT. This CDR3 region has 13 residues. Trimming removed 6 bases at V and 3 bases at J, with 11 bases between.

The CDR3: CASSLLGRGNTEAFF. DNA of the CDR3: TGTGCCAGCAGCTTATTAGGCAGGGGGAACACTGAAGCTTTCTTT. The chain is built from TRBV7-3 and TRBJ1-1, with a weak D call TRBD1 (6 bases). CDR1 and CDR2 from the germline V gene are SGHTA and FQGTGA. The CDR3 totals 15 residues. V was pared by 2 bases and J by 1 base, with 11 bases between.

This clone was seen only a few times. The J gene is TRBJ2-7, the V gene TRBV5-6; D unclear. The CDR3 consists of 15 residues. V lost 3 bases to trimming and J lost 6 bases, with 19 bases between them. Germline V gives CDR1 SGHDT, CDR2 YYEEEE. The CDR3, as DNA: TGTGCCAGCAGCTCGACCGGGTTCCGGACCCTCGAGCAGTACGTC. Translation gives CASSSTGFRTLEQYV.

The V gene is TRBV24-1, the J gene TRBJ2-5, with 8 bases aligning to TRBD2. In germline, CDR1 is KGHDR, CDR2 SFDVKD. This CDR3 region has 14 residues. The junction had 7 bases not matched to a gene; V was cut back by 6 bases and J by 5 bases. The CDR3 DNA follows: TGTGCCACCAGTCCCTCGGGGGGGCGTGAGACCCAGTACTTC. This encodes CATSPSGGRETQYF.

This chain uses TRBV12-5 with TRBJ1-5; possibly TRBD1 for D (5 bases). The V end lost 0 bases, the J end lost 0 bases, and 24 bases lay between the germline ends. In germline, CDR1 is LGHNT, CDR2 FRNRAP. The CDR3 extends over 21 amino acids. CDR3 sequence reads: CASGLVKDGQGWTFSNQPQHF. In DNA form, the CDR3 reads TGTGCTAGTGGTTTGGTAAAGGATGGGCAGGGTTGGACCTTTAGCAATCAGCCCCAGCATTTT.

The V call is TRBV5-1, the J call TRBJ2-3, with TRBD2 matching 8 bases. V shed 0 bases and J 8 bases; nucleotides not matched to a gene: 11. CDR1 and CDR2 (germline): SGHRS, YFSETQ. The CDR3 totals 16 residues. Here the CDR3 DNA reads TGCGCCAGCAGCTTGGGTTCTGGCGGGGGGTTTTCTACGCAGTATTTT. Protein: CASSLGSGGGFSTQYF.

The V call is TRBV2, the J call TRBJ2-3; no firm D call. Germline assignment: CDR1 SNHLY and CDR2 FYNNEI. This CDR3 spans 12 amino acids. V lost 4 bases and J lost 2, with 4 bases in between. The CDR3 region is CASSGYTDTQYF. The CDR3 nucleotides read TGTGCCAGCAGTGGATACACAGATACGCAGTATTTT.

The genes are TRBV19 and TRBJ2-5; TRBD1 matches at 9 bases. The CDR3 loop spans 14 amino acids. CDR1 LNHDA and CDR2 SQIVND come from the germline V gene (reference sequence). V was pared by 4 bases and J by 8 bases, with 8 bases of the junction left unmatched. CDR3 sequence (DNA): TGTGCCAGTAGTAGAGACCGGGACAGGGAAACCCAGTACTTC. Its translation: CASSRDRDRETQYF. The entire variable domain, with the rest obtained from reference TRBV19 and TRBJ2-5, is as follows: DGGITQSPKYLFRKEGQNVTLSCEQNLNHDAMYWYRQDPGQGLRLIYYSQIVNDFQKGDIAEGYSVSREKKESFPLTVTSAQKNPTAFYLCASSRDRDRETQYFGPGTRLLVL.

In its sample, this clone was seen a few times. The CDR3: CASSQDDRRSSGNTIYF. In DNA form, the CDR3 reads TGTGCCAGCAGCCAAGATGATCGGCGGAGCTCTGGAAACACCATATATTTT. The chain couples TRBV4-2 to TRBJ1-3; D not certain. Germline lookup yields CDR1 LGHNA and CDR2 YNFKEQ. The CDR3 covers 17 residues. V lost 0 bases, J lost 0 bases, and 12 bases lay in between.

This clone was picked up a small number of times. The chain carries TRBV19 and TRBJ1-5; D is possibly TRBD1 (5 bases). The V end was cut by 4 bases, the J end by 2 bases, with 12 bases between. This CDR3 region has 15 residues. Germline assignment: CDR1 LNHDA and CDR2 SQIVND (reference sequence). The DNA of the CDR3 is TGTGCCAGTAGTAGGGTTGGGGGTGGCAATCAGCCCCAGCATTTT. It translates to CASSRVGGGNQPQHF.

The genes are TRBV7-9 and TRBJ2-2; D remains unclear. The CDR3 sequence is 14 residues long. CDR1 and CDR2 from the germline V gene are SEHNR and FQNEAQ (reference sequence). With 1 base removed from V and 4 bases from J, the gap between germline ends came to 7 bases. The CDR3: CASSLEGFTGELFF. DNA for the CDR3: TGTGCCAGCAGCTTAGAGGGTTTCACCGGGGAGCTGTTTTTT.

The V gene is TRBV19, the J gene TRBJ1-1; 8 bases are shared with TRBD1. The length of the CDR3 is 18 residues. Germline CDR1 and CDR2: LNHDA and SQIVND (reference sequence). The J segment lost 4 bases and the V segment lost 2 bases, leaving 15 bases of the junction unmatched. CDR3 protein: CASSIHLNTGGQVTEAFF. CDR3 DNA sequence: TGTGCCAGTAGTATACACCTGAACACAGGGGGACAGGTCACTGAAGCTTTCTTT.

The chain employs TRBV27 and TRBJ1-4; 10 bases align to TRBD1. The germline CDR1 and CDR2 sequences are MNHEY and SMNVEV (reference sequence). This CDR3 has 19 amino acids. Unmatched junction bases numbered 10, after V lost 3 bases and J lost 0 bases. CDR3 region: CASSLGDRGFGATNEKLFF. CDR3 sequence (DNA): TGTGCCAGCAGTTTGGGGGACAGGGGTTTTGGGGCAACTAATGAAAAACTGTTTTTT.

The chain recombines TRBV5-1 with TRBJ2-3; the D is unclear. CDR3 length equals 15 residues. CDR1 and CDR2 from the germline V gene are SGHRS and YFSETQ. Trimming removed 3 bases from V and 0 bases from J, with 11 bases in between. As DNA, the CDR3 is TGCGCCAGCAGCTCGGCCCGGTCTAGCACAGATACGCAGTATTTT. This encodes CASSSARSSTDTQYF.

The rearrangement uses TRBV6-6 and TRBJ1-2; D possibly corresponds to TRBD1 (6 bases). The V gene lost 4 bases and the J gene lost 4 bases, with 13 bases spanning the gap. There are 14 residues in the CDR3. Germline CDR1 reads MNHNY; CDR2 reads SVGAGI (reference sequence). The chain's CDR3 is CASSSETGFYGYTF. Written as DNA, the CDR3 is TGTGCCAGCAGTTCTGAAACAGGGTTCTATGGCTACACCTTC.

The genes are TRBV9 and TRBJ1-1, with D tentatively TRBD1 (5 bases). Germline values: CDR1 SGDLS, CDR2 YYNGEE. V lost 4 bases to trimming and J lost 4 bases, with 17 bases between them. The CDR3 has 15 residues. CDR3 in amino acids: CASSTLGQGVTEAFF. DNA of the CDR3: TGTGCCAGCAGCACTTTGGGGCAGGGAGTCACTGAAGCTTTCTTT.

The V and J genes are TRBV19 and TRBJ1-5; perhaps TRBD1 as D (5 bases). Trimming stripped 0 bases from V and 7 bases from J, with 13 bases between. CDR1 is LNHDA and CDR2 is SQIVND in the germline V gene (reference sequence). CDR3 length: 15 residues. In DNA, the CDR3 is TGTGCCAGTAGTATAGAGAGGGCAGGGTGGCAGCCCCAGCATTTT. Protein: CASSIERAGWQPQHF.

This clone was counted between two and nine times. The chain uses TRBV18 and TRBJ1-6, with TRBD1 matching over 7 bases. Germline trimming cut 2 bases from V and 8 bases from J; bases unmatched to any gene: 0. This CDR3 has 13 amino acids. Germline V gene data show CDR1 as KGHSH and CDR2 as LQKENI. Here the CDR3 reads CASSPTGDSPLHF. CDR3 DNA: TGTGCCAGCTCACCAACAGGGGATTCACCCCTCCACTTT.

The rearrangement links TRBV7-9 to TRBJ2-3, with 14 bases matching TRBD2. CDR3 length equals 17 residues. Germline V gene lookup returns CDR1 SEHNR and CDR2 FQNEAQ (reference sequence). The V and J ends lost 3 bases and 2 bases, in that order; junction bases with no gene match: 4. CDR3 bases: TGTGCCAGCAGCTTCGGACTAGCGGGGGGATCCACAGATACGCAGTATTTT. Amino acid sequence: CASSFGLAGGSTDTQYF. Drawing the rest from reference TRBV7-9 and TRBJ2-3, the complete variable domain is DTGVSQNPRHKITKRGQNVTFRCDPISEHNRLYWYRQTLGQGPEFLTYFQNEAQLEKSRLLSDRFSAERPKGSFSTLEIQRTEQGDSAMYLCASSFGLAGGSTDTQYFGPGTRLTVL.

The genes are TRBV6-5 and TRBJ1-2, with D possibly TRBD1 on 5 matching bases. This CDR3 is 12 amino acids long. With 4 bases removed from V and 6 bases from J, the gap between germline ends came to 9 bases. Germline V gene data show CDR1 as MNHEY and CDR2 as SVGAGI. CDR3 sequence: CASSSTGDGYTF. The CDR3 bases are TGTGCCAGCAGTTCGACGGGGGATGGCTACACCTTC.

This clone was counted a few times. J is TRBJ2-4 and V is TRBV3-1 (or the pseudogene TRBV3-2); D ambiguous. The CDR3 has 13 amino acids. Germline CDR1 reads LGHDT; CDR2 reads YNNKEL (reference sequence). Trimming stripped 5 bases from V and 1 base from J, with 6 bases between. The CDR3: CASSVRAKNIQYF. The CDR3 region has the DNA TGTGCCAGCAGCGTCCGGGCCAAAAACATTCAGTACTTC.

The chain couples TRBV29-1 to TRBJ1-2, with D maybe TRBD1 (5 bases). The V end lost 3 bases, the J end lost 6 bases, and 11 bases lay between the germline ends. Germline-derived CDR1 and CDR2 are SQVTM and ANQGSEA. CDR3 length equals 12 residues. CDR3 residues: CSVEGTGHGYTF. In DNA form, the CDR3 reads TGCAGCGTTGAGGGGACGGGCCATGGCTACACCTTC.